Each of the 5 T cell receptor beta chains below was sequenced from the same sample in a study of shared clonotypes between healthy human individuals. Only CD45RO-negative cells positively selected for CCR7 counted as naive CD8 cells, so terminally differentiated effector memory CD45RA+ cells were excluded. The protocol was immunoSEQ multiplex PCR, while the TCRdb copy is restricted to in-frame clones and leaves out a portion. Among around 2,000,000 clones listed, approximately 94% were seen once. The sample was naive CD8+ T cells sorted from blood. These receptors were collected from a man aged 18 to 29 in good health.

The J gene is TRBJ2-1, the V gene TRBV9, with 11 bases lining up with TRBD2. V dropped 4 bases and J dropped 8; count of bases not matched to a gene: 11. The CDR3 is made up of 16 amino acids. Germline assignment: CDR1 SGDLS and CDR2 YYNGEE. CDR3 DNA: TGTGCCAGCAGCCTCCGACTAGCGGGGTTTTTAGATGAGCAGTTCTTC. This sequence encodes CASSLRLAGFLDEQFF.

The chain carries TRBV9 and TRBJ2-3; 10 nucleotides line up with TRBD2. Per the germline V gene, CDR1 is SGDLS and CDR2 is YYNGEE. The CDR3 spans 15 residues. Trimming removed 1 base from V and 5 bases from J; junction bases left unmatched: 4. The CDR3 reads CASSVLASGGDTQYF. The CDR3 DNA sequence: TGTGCCAGCAGCGTACTGGCTAGCGGGGGAGATACGCAGTATTTT.

The rearrangement joins TRBV6-1 to TRBJ1-5; TRBD1 is a possible D gene (5 bases). CDR3 length equals 16 residues. CDR1 is MNHNS, CDR2 SASEGT, per germline. V was cut by 2 bases and J by 6 bases, with 17 bases left in between. CDR3 in amino acids: CASSEFTGALFQPQHF. CDR3 nucleotides: TGTGCCAGCAGTGAATTCACAGGCGCTCTTTTTCAGCCCCAGCATTTT.

Points on this clone: The same CDR3 is also encoded by other DNA sequences in this sample. This chain links TRBV5-1 with TRBJ2-7; no definite D call. Trimming took 1 base from V and 1 from J, leaving 6 bases between them. The germline V gene has CDR1 SGHRS and CDR2 YFSETQ. The CDR3 sequence is 13 residues long. The CDR3 reads CASSLSQSYEQYF. CDR3 bases: TGCGCCAGCAGCTTGTCGCAGTCCTACGAGCAGTACTTC.

This chain uses TRBV6-5 with TRBJ2-7; D gene unclear. The germline V and J ends were trimmed by 6 bases and 1 base, with 13 bases remaining between them. The CDR3 consists of 14 residues. The germline V gene has CDR1 MNHEY and CDR2 SVGAGI. The CDR3 region is CASSPLTGSYEQYF. CDR3 DNA: TGTGCCAGCAGCCCCCTAACGGGTTCCTACGAGCAGTACTTC.